These 6 T cell receptor beta chains originate from one sample sequenced in a study of cytomegalovirus exposure and HLA in healthy donors (dated 2017 in TCRdb). Libraries were made using the immunoSEQ multiplex PCR assay. A mixture of 60 forward primers for TCR Vbeta segments and 13 reverse primers for TCR Jbeta segments was used in the multiplex PCR. Entries here come from immuneACCESS through TCRdb and include only in-frame sequences with V and J called. Some clones fail to appear in such tables; in the studies checked, an unresolved V gene covers under half of the shortfall, and the cause of the remainder is unknown. The sample has about 160,000 clones on record, less than 85% of them singletons. 1.2% to 1.5% of the sample lies in the top ten. Sequences were obtained from PBMCs. The receptors were sampled from a man aged 55 to 70 in good health and CMV-seronegative.

This clone was seen a few times. V is TRBV7-6 and J is TRBJ2-2; D unresolved. The V gene's germline CDR1 is SGHVS and CDR2 FNYEAQ. The CDR3 runs 17 residues. V lost 5 bases, J lost 0 bases, and 16 bases lay in between. CDR3 sequence (DNA): TGTGCCAGCAGCCCCACTATACTATACGCGAACACCGGGGAGCTGTTTTTT. Amino acids: CASSPTILYANTGELFF. The variable domain in full, completed from reference TRBV7-6 and TRBJ2-2, reads GAGVSQSPRYKVTKRGQDVALRCDPISGHVSLYWYRQALGQGPEFLTYFNYEAQQDKSGLPNDRFSAERPEGSISTLTIQRTEQRDSAMYRCASSPTILYANTGELFFGEGSRLTVL.

CDR3 DNA: TGTGCCAGCAGGCGCCCGAGGTCGGGGGGGCTTGGCGAGCAGTACTTC. Its protein product is CASRRPRSGGLGEQYF. This chain links TRBV27 with TRBJ2-5, with TRBD2 matching over 8 bases. The tail of the sequence fits TRBJ2-7 better, so the J call may be wrong. This CDR3 contains 16 residues. Germline V gene data show CDR1 as MNHEY and CDR2 as SMNVEV (reference sequence).

This chain links TRBV5-1 with TRBJ2-1, with D uncertain. Trimming shortened V by 2 bases and J by 0 bases, and 12 bases separated the two germline ends. The CDR3 is 16 amino acids. Germline V lookup: CDR1 SGHRS, CDR2 YFSETQ. CDR3 sequence (DNA): TGCGCCAGCAGCTTTCAACAGCTCAGCTCCTACAATGAGCAGTTCTTC. As protein: CASSFQQLSSYNEQFF.

The chain couples TRBV5-5 to TRBJ2-5, with D perhaps TRBD2 (6 bases). Trimming cost V 4 bases and J 9 bases, with 25 bases left between them. From germline, CDR1 is SGHKS and CDR2 YYEKEE (reference sequence). This CDR3 contains 16 residues. CDR3 DNA: TGTGCCAGCAGCAGAGCCGGGACGGACTACATATCGGCCCAGTACTTC. Translating it yields CASSRAGTDYISAQYF.

This chain connects TRBV9 to TRBJ2-6, with D perhaps matching TRBD1 (5 bases). V lost 4 bases and J lost 1, with 12 bases in between. Looked up from germline, CDR1 is SGDLS and CDR2 is YYNGEE. The CDR3 consists of 16 residues. This chain's CDR3 is CASSSKQGSGANVLTF. The CDR3, as DNA: TGTGCCAGCAGCTCGAAGCAGGGATCTGGGGCCAACGTCCTGACTTTC. The full variable domain, completed using reference TRBV9 and TRBJ2-6, is DSGVTQTPKHLITATGQRVTLRCSPRSGDLSVYWYQQSLDQGLQFLIQYYNGEERAKGNILERFSAQQFPDLHSELNLSSLELGDSALYFCASSSKQGSGANVLTFGAGSRLTVL.

The CDR3 region is CASKIRGSGNTIYF. The CDR3 DNA is TGTGCCAGTAAGATCCGGGGGAGTGGAAACACCATATATTTT. This sequence joins TRBV19 and TRBJ1-3; possible D gene TRBD1, 5 bases. CDR3 length equals 14 residues. From germline, CDR1 is LNHDA and CDR2 SQIVND (reference sequence). Trimming removed 7 bases from V and 3 bases from J, with 13 bases in between. The entire variable domain, with the rest obtained from reference TRBV19 and TRBJ1-3, is as follows: DGGITQSPKYLFRKEGQNVTLSCEQNLNHDAMYWYRQDPGQGLRLIYYSQIVNDFQKGDIAEGYSVSREKKESFPLTVTSAQKNPTAFYLCASKIRGSGNTIYFGEGSWLTVV.